A single T cell receptor (beta chain) is shown here with its context. Its specificity is unknown. Amplification used 60 Vbeta primers and 13 Jbeta primers. Assay used: immunoSEQ multiplex PCR; TCRdb lists only in-frame clones, some missing. The sample lists approximately 150,000 clones, roughly 65% occurring once. The data originate from a study of cytomegalovirus exposure and HLA in healthy donors. Study-wide results and limits: Segments of the TCR beta V type were, in most cases, productive about 90% or about 30% of the time in an earlier analysis. What TCR beta sequences reportedly achieved was accurate prediction of HLA-A and HLA-B alleles in most subjects.

The V gene's germline CDR1 is SGHRS and CDR2 YFSETQ. V was clipped by 2 bases and J by 2 bases; unmatched bases: 11. This CDR3 region has 18 residues. The source material was PBMCs. The clonotype comes from a man aged 18 to 35 in good health and CMV-seropositive. The J gene is TRBJ2-3, the V gene TRBV5-1; TRBD2 matches at 10 bases. The CDR3 nucleotides are TGCGCCAGCAGCTTAGGGGCTAGCGGGGGCCGGTTCACAGATACGCAGTATTTT. Its protein is CASSLGASGGRFTDTQYF.